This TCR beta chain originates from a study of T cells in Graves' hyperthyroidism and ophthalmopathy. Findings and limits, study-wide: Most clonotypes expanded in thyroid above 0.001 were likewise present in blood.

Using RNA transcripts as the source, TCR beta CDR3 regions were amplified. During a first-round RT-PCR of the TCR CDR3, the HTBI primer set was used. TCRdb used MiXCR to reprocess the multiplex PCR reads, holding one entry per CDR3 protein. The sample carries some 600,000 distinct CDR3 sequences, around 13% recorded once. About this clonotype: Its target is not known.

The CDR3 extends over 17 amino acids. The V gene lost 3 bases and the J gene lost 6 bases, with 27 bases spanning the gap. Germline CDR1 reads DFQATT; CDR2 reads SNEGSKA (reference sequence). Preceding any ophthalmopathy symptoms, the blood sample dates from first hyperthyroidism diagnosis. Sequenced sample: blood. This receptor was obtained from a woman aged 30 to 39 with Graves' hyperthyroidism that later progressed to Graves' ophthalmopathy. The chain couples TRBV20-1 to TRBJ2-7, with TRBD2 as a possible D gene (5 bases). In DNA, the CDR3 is TGCAGTGCTAGCCCACTAGAAACCCTTAATTTCTTGGGCGAGCAGTACTTC. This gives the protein CSASPLETLNFLGEQYF.